The 23 T cell receptor beta chains listed next were all sequenced from one sample in a study of blood T cells in healthy people across ages (dated by TCRdb to the mid-2010s). Libraries were prepared through 5' RACE. Sequencing was performed on an Illumina HiSeq 2500. The second PCR ran for about 6 to 11 cycles and used a J-beta primer mix along with a sample-barcoded 5' primer. The public reads were reprocessed in TCRdb via fastp at Q25 and MiXCR, keeping in-frame beta chains. CDR3 protein sequences are deduplicated, and each keeps its most common genes and DNA. Counted in this sample were approximately 1.5 million distinct CDR3 sequences; about 31% of them appeared once. The ten largest clones represent approximately 11% of the sample. Sample: blood. The origin of the receptors is a woman in her 30s in good health.

The chain links TRBV27 to TRBJ1-6; 9 bases agree with TRBD1. This CDR3 comprises 17 residues. Germline V CDR1 and CDR2: MNHEY, SMNVEV (reference sequence). The trim removed 2 bases at V and 7 bases at J, leaving 9 bases unmatched. CDR3 region: CASSLIGGTGLNSPLHF. For the CDR3, the DNA is TGTGCCAGCAGTTTAATCGGGGGGACAGGGCTAAATTCACCCCTCCACTTT.

The genes are TRBV24-1 and TRBJ2-1; D call uncertain. V was trimmed by 3 bases and J by 0 bases, leaving 14 bases between them. Germline loops: CDR1 KGHDR, CDR2 SFDVKD. The CDR3 loop spans 17 amino acids. As DNA, the CDR3 is TGTGCCACCAGTGATACCGCGGAGAAACCCTCCTACAATGAGCAGTTCTTC. Residues: CATSDTAEKPSYNEQFF.

The sample holds a few counts of this clonotype. The CDR3 DNA reads as TGTGCCATCAGTGAGTCGATGTCCTTGCGGGAGCAGTCCTACGAGCAGTACTTC. This codes for CAISESMSLREQSYEQYF. The rearrangement joins TRBV10-3 to TRBJ2-7; TRBD2 agrees at 7 bases. This CDR3 has 18 residues. V was pared by 0 bases and J by 1 base, with 12 bases of the junction left unmatched. Germline values: CDR1 ENHRY, CDR2 SYGVKD.

The chain joins TRBV6-1 to TRBJ1-1; no clear D gene. The germline V gene encodes CDR1 MNHNS and CDR2 SASEGT. The length of the CDR3 is 13 residues. V shed 2 bases and J shed 6 bases, with 10 bases lying between them. The CDR3 bases are TGTGCCAGCAGTGAATTGCGGGGATCTGAAGCTTTCTTT. Amino acids: CASSELRGSEAFF.

This chain joins TRBV28 and TRBJ2-7; 8 nucleotides line up with TRBD1. The CDR3 contains 15 residues. Germline CDR1 MDHEN, CDR2 SYDVKM. With 4 bases clipped from V and 0 bases from J, the junction kept 5 bases outside the gene matches. The CDR3 bases are TGTGCCAGCAGTTCCCGGACAGGGTTCTCCTACGAGCAGTACTTC. Translation gives CASSSRTGFSYEQYF.

The chain joins TRBV7-2 to TRBJ2-7; 10 nucleotides align to TRBD2. This CDR3 is built from 15 residues. With V trimmed by 1 base and J by 5 bases, 5 bases remained unmatched. Per the germline V gene, CDR1 is SGHTA and CDR2 is FQGNSA. The CDR3 protein is CASSLGPAGGDEQYF. CDR3 sequence (DNA): TGTGCCAGCAGCTTAGGTCCAGCGGGAGGGGACGAGCAGTACTTC.

In this sample, this clonotype turned up a few times. The chain joins TRBV27 to TRBJ1-2; TRBD1 agrees at 7 bases. Germline CDR1 MNHEY, CDR2 SMNVEV (reference sequence). This CDR3 comprises 15 residues. V shed 5 bases, J shed 1 base, and the junction held 7 bases outside the gene matches. CDR3 in DNA: TGTGCCAGCAGTCCTCAGGGGGGGATTAACTATGGCTACACCTTC. Its protein product is CASSPQGGINYGYTF.

In its sample, this clonotype was seen many times. J is TRBJ2-5 and V is TRBV13; D remains unclear. V was shortened by 1 base and J by 5 bases, with 8 bases between the two germline ends. This CDR3 region has 13 residues. Germline V CDR1 and CDR2: PRHDT, FYEKMQ (reference sequence). CDR3 sequence reads: CASSLEGKETQYF. CDR3 DNA sequence: TGTGCCAGCAGCTTAGAAGGAAAGGAGACCCAGTACTTC.

The chain couples TRBV20-1 to TRBJ2-1, with D possibly being TRBD1 or TRBD2 (5 bases each). Deletions cut 6 bases from V and 2 bases from J, with 20 bases between. In germline, CDR1 is DFQATT, CDR2 SNEGSKA (reference sequence). This CDR3 has 16 amino acids. The DNA for the CDR3 is TGCAGTGCCCCCGTGTTCGGGAAGGGGACCTACAATGAGCAGTTCTTC. This translates into CSAPVFGKGTYNEQFF.

DNA for the CDR3: TGTGCCAGCTCACCAAGGGACAGTAAAGCTTTCTTT. Protein sequence: CASSPRDSKAFF. This sequence joins TRBV18 and TRBJ1-1, with 7 bases that match TRBD1. V was pared by 2 bases and J by 9 bases, with 3 bases of the junction left unmatched. The CDR3 is 12 amino acids. The germline CDR1 and CDR2 sequences are KGHSH and LQKENI.

Remarks on this clonotype: One end of the junction fails to match germline, which may point to a read error. The chain joins TRBV5-1 to TRBJ2-3, with D possibly matching TRBD2 (5 bases). Germline CDR1 is SGHRS and CDR2 is YFSETQ. The CDR3 totals 12 residues. The DNA for the CDR3 is TGCGCCGGCAGACTTGAGGGCCGTACGCAGTATTTT. This translates into CAGRLEGRTQYF. Together with reference TRBV5-1 and TRBJ2-3, the CDR3 gives the full variable domain: KAGVTQTPRYLIKTRGQQVTLSCSPISGHRSVSWYQQTPGQGLQFLFEYFSETQRNKGNFPGRFSGRQFSNSRSEMNVSTLELGDSALYLCAGRLEGRTQYFGPGTRLTVL.

Comment on this clonotype: A much larger clone is a single base away; this may be a read error. The CDR3 nucleotides are TGCGCCAGCACCCCAGGAAGGGCATGCCCTGGGGCCAACGTCCTGACTTTC. Translated, it gives CASTPGRACPGANVLTF. The chain is built from TRBV4-1 and TRBJ2-6; D gene ambiguous. The length of the CDR3 is 17 residues. V lost 7 bases and J 2 bases, leaving 18 bases between the germline ends. Germline CDR1 MGHRA, CDR2 YSYEKL.

There are many counts of this clonotype. This rearrangement joins TRBV29-1 to TRBJ2-3; 7 bases are shared with TRBD1. V was clipped by 6 bases and J by 4 bases; unmatched bases: 4. The CDR3 loop spans 12 amino acids. Germline lookup yields CDR1 SQVTM and CDR2 ANQGSEA. CDR3 bases: TGCAGCGTCGCCAGGGGGTCAGATACGCAGTATTTT. Protein sequence: CSVARGSDTQYF.

There are a few counts of this clonotype. This chain connects TRBV9 to TRBJ1-1; D is uncertain. The CDR3 spans 12 residues. Trimming shortened V by 3 bases and J by 0 bases, and 3 bases separated the two germline ends. Germline V gene sequence: CDR1 SGDLS, CDR2 YYNGEE. This chain's CDR3 is CASSEMNTEAFF. The CDR3 DNA reads TGTGCCAGCAGCGAGATGAACACTGAAGCTTTCTTT.

This clonotype occurred a few times. The chain employs TRBV28 and TRBJ2-1, with TRBD2 matching 10 bases. Per germline, CDR1 MDHEN and CDR2 SYDVKM. This CDR3 region has 17 residues. V was pared by 2 bases and J by 8 bases, with 12 bases of the junction left unmatched. The CDR3 DNA follows: TGTGCCAGCAGTTTACAGCTAGCGGGAGAGGGTCGGGATGAGCAGTTCTTC. Translation: CASSLQLAGEGRDEQFF.

This clonotype was picked up a small number of times. CDR3 sequence: CSAAGWGADNEQFF. DNA of the CDR3: TGCAGCGCTGCCGGTTGGGGGGCTGACAATGAGCAGTTCTTC. The chain is built from TRBV29-1 and TRBJ2-1, with D perhaps assigned TRBD1 or TRBD2 (6 bases each). The CDR3 is 14 residues long. Germline values: CDR1 SQVTM, CDR2 ANQGSEA. Trimming stripped 7 bases from V and 5 bases from J, with 18 bases between.

The chain's CDR3 is CASSSLAFSRAEQYF. CDR3 DNA sequence: TGTGCCAGCAGCTCCCTCGCATTTAGTAGGGCCGAGCAGTACTTC. The chain has TRBV5-6 and TRBJ2-5; D not certain. The closer fit of TRBJ2-7 to the DNA end suggests the J call may be wrong. The CDR3 spans 15 residues. Germline-derived CDR1 and CDR2 are SGHDT and YYEEEE.

This clonotype was seen only a few times. The chain combines TRBV20-1 with TRBJ2-5, with 8 bases fitting TRBD2. This CDR3 region has 15 residues. Looked up from germline, CDR1 is DFQATT and CDR2 is SNEGSKA (reference sequence). With V trimmed by 2 bases and J by 5 bases, 10 bases remained unmatched. The DNA of the CDR3 is TGCAGTGCTAGATATCGGGCGGGGGGCCGGGAGACCCAGTACTTC. This codes for CSARYRAGGRETQYF.

In this sample, this clonotype turned up a few times. The genes are TRBV7-9 and TRBJ1-2, with TRBD1 as a possible D gene (5 bases). The CDR3 length is 13 residues. Between the trimmed V and J ends, which lost 5 bases and 7 bases, there was a span of 14 bases. Germline CDR1 is SEHNR and CDR2 is FQNEAQ (reference sequence). The CDR3 DNA follows: TGTGCCAGCAGCCTAAGGGGTAACGGTGGCTACACCTTC. Its protein is CASSLRGNGGYTF.

The V and J genes are TRBV20-1 and TRBJ2-3; D possibly corresponds to TRBD2 (5 bases). The germline CDR1 and CDR2 sequences are DFQATT and SNEGSKA (reference sequence). Trimming removed 5 bases at V and 2 bases at J, with 11 bases between. The CDR3 totals 13 residues. CDR3 nucleotide sequence: TGCAGTGCTCCGGACTTTTACACAGATACGCAGTATTTT. The encoded protein is CSAPDFYTDTQYF.

The chain recombines TRBV7-6 with TRBJ1-1, with D maybe TRBD1 (6 bases). Germline loops: CDR1 SGHVS, CDR2 FNYEAQ. Trimming pared 3 bases from V and 0 bases from J, leaving 14 bases between. There are 16 residues in the CDR3. The CDR3 loop reads CASSLGYREVNTEAFF. DNA for the CDR3: TGTGCCAGCAGCTTGGGTTACAGGGAAGTGAACACTGAAGCTTTCTTT.

The chain couples TRBV4-2 to TRBJ2-5; perhaps D is TRBD1 or TRBD2 (5 bases each). Trimming pared 1 base from V and 6 bases from J, leaving 9 bases between. The CDR3 runs 13 residues. The germline CDR1 and CDR2 sequences are LGHNA and YNFKEQ. Written as DNA, the CDR3 is TGTGCCAGCAGCCAAGGGGGACGGCAGACCCAGTACTTC. This gives the protein CASSQGGRQTQYF.

The rearrangement uses TRBV20-1 and TRBJ1-6, with unresolved D. The CDR3 has 13 residues. The V gene's germline CDR1 is DFQATT and CDR2 SNEGSKA (reference sequence). CDR3 sequence reads: CSGTSTSNSPLHF. CDR3 nucleotides: TGCAGCGGAACGTCGACATCCAATTCACCCCTCCACTTT.